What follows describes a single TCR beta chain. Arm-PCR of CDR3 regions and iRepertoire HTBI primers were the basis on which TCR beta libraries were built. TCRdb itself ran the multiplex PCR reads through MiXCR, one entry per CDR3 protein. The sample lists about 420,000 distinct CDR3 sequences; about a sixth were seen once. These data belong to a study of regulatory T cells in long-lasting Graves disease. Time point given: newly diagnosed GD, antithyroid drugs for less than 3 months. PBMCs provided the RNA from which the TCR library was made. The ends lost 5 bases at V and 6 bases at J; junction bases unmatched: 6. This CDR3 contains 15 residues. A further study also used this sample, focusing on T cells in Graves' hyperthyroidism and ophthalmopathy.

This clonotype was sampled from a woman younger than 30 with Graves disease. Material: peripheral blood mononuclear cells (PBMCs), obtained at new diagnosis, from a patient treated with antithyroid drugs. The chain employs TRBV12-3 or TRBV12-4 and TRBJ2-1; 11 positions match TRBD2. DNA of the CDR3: TGTGCCAGCAGTCAACCGGGACTAGCGGCCAATGAGCAGTTCTTC. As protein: CASSQPGLAANEQFF.